This passage covers 30 T cell receptor beta chains from one sample sequenced in a study of blood T cells in healthy people across ages. Alongside a J-beta primer mix, a sample-barcoded 5' primer served in a second PCR lasting about 6 to 11 cycles. Via MiXCR, TCRdb re-called the 5' RACE reads, giving one row per CDR3 protein. Of some 1.5 million distinct CDR3 sequences detected, 25% to 30% appear once; the ten largest clones hold roughly 8%. Sequencing was carried out using blood. All receptors derive from a woman aged 30 to 39 in good health.

This clonotype was picked up a small number of times. This chain links TRBV20-1 with TRBJ2-1; 11 bases align to TRBD2. CDR3 length: 17 residues. Looked up from germline, CDR1 is DFQATT and CDR2 is SNEGSKA (reference sequence). V was clipped by 1 base and J by 7 bases; unmatched bases: 12. The CDR3 DNA reads as TGCAGTGCTAGAGTCTCTAGCGGGGGGTTTGGAAGAAATGAGCAGTTCTTC. Protein product: CSARVSSGGFGRNEQFF.

The gene calls are TRBV7-9 and TRBJ2-4; TRBD2 matches 9 bases. The trim removed 1 base at V and 0 bases at J, leaving 10 bases unmatched. This CDR3 spans 19 amino acids. The germline V gene has CDR1 SEHNR and CDR2 FQNEAQ (reference sequence). DNA for the CDR3: TGTGCCAGCAGCTTAGGATTCCAGCGGGGGGATCTAGCCAAAAACATTCAGTACTTC. It codes for CASSLGFQRGDLAKNIQYF.

With regard to this clonotype: A much bigger clone sits one base away, suggesting this may be a read error. The chain has TRBV7-2 and TRBJ2-4; D tentatively fits TRBD1 or TRBD2 (5 bases each). Trimming cost V 5 bases and J 15 bases, with 26 bases left between them. The CDR3 has 15 residues. Germline CDR1 and CDR2: SGHTA and FQGNSA. The CDR3 bases are TGTGCCAGCAGCCCGAACTTCGGGACCCCCTACGAGCGGTACTTC. It is translated as CASSPNFGTPYERYF.

This clonotype has more than one count but fewer than ten. The rearrangement links TRBV29-1 to TRBJ2-2; no clear D. V was clipped by 5 bases and J by 6 bases, with 10 bases between them. The CDR3 covers 12 residues. The germline V gene has CDR1 SQVTM and CDR2 ANQGSEA. The CDR3: CSVRLIPGELFF. The CDR3 DNA is TGCAGCGTTCGACTCATCCCCGGGGAGCTGTTTTTT.

The CDR3 loop is CSARPLLGHTYEQYF. The CDR3 region has the DNA TGCAGTGCTAGACCCTTGCTAGGACACACCTACGAGCAGTACTTC. This chain joins TRBV20-1 and TRBJ2-4; tentative D call: TRBD1 (5 bases). TRBJ2-7 explains the end of the DNA better; the J call may be wrong. Germline CDR1 is DFQATT and CDR2 is SNEGSKA (reference sequence). The CDR3 spans 15 residues.

The V and J genes are TRBV29-1 and TRBJ2-1; D might be TRBD2 (5 bases). Germline V CDR1 and CDR2: SQVTM, ANQGSEA. Trimming removed 4 bases from V and 3 bases from J, with 10 bases in between. The CDR3 is 13 amino acids. Here the CDR3 reads CSVVQRNYNEQFF. The CDR3, as DNA: TGCAGCGTTGTCCAGCGGAACTACAATGAGCAGTTCTTC.

This clonotype appeared a few times. The rearrangement joins TRBV12-3 or TRBV12-4 to TRBJ1-2, with D perhaps TRBD1 (6 bases). The CDR3 length is 12 residues. Trimming stripped 10 bases from V and 7 bases from J, with 16 bases between. Written as DNA, the CDR3 is TGTGCCACCTCCTTCGGGACAAGTGGCTACACCTTC. It specifies CATSFGTSGYTF.

The CDR3 sequence is CSAQQAGSNQPQHF. In nucleotides, the CDR3 is TGCAGTGCCCAGCAGGCAGGATCAAATCAGCCCCAGCATTTT. The chain is built from TRBV20-1 and TRBJ1-5; no reliable D call. Trimming cost V 6 bases and J 4 bases, with 16 bases left between them. There are 14 residues in the CDR3. Germline V gene sequence: CDR1 DFQATT, CDR2 SNEGSKA (reference sequence).

The chain recombines TRBV3-1 with TRBJ2-5, with 11 bases lining up with TRBD2. CDR3 length: 15 residues. CDR1 and CDR2 from the germline V gene are LGHDT and YNNKEL (reference sequence). The V gene end was trimmed by 3 bases and the J gene end by 11 bases; junction bases not matched to a gene: 11. CDR3 coding DNA: TGTGCCAGCAGCCATAGCGGGGGGGCCAACAATGAGCAGTACTTC. Translated, it gives CASSHSGGANNEQYF.

This clonotype has at least ten counts. J is TRBJ2-6 and V is TRBV5-5; possible D gene TRBD2, 6 bases. Germline-derived CDR1 and CDR2 are SGHKS and YYEKEE (reference sequence). Trimming took 4 bases from V and 4 from J, leaving 15 bases between them. This CDR3 spans 16 amino acids. CDR3 nucleotide sequence: TGTGCCAGCAGCCGTACGGGGGTTCGAGGGGCCAACGTCCTGACTTTC. Protein: CASSRTGVRGANVLTF.

V is TRBV27 and J is TRBJ1-1, with TRBD1 matching 7 bases. The CDR3 length is 14 residues. V lost 8 bases to trimming and J lost 3 bases; unmatched junction nucleotides: 9. In germline, CDR1 is MNHEY, CDR2 SMNVEV (reference sequence). The CDR3 region has the DNA TGTGCCAGCGGGCTAACAGGGGTCGACACTGAAGCTTTCTTT. This translates into CASGLTGVDTEAFF.

This clonotype was counted only a few times. J is TRBJ2-1 and V is TRBV6-5; D not certain. The CDR3 is made up of 15 amino acids. CDR1 and CDR2 (germline): MNHEY, SVGAGI. V was shortened by 5 bases and J by 6 bases, with 17 bases between the two germline ends. CDR3 sequence reads: CASSLGSSRSNEQFF. The DNA for the CDR3 is TGTGCCAGCAGTCTGGGTAGCTCGCGCTCCAATGAGCAGTTCTTC.

The chain has TRBV30 and TRBJ2-3; 9 bases are a match to TRBD1. J lost 8 bases, V lost 0 bases, and 9 bases had no gene match. The CDR3 has 15 amino acids. CDR1 and CDR2 (germline): GTSNPN, SVGIG (reference sequence). CDR3 in DNA: TGTGCCTGGAGTGTACGCGGGACAGGGAGAGGTACGCAGTATTTT. Amino acid sequence: CAWSVRGTGRGTQYF.

V is TRBV20-1 and J is TRBJ2-7; TRBD2 matches at 16 bases. The germline CDR1 and CDR2 sequences are DFQATT and SNEGSKA (reference sequence). V shed 3 bases, J shed 6 bases, and the junction held 8 bases outside the gene matches. This CDR3 region has 16 residues. The CDR3: CSARGTSGGDLSEQYF. Written as DNA, the CDR3 is TGCAGTGCTAGGGGGACTAGCGGGGGGGATCTTTCCGAGCAGTACTTC.

In its sample, this clonotype was seen a few times. The V call is TRBV20-1, the J call TRBJ1-6; 7 positions agree with TRBD1. V lost 6 bases and J lost 9; bases outside the gene matches: 11. CDR1 is DFQATT, CDR2 SNEGSKA, per germline (reference sequence). The CDR3 totals 14 residues. In DNA, the CDR3 is TGCAGTGCCCCTACGACAGGGCACGGTTCACCCCTCCACTTT. Its protein is CSAPTTGHGSPLHF.

This clonotype was seen more than once but under ten times. V and J are TRBV7-2 and TRBJ2-1, with D perhaps TRBD1 or TRBD2 (5 bases each). Germline loops: CDR1 SGHTA, CDR2 FQGNSA. This CDR3 contains 15 residues. Between the trimmed V and J ends, which lost 7 bases and 0 bases, there was a span of 13 bases. The CDR3 sequence is CASTRGASSYNEQFF. As DNA, the CDR3 is TGTGCCAGCACCCGAGGGGCCAGCTCCTACAATGAGCAGTTCTTC.

The V and J genes are TRBV7-9 and TRBJ1-4; D perhaps matches TRBD1 (6 bases). V was pared by 5 bases and J by 8 bases, with 15 bases between. The CDR3 has 14 amino acids. Germline values: CDR1 SEHNR, CDR2 FQNEAQ (reference sequence). CDR3: CASSSRGAGEKLFF. In nucleotides, the CDR3 is TGTGCCAGCAGCAGCAGGGGCGCTGGAGAAAAACTGTTTTTT.

The genes are TRBV7-9 and TRBJ1-4; no reliable D call. Germline loops: CDR1 SEHNR, CDR2 FQNEAQ (reference sequence). V shed 5 bases and J shed 0 bases, with 10 bases lying between them. The CDR3 runs 15 residues. Here the CDR3 DNA reads TGTGCCAGCAGCCCAATCCAGGCAACTAATGAAAAACTGTTTTTT. Translating gives CASSPIQATNEKLFF.

This clonotype was detected ten times or more. The CDR3 sequence: CASGLVMGPSYEQYF. The CDR3 DNA reads TGTGCTAGTGGTTTGGTCATGGGCCCGTCCTACGAGCAGTACTTC. The V and J genes are TRBV12-5 and TRBJ2-7; the D is unclear. Trimming removed 0 bases from V and 1 base from J, with 10 bases in between. Germline V gives CDR1 LGHNT, CDR2 FRNRAP. The CDR3 is made up of 15 amino acids.

This chain joins TRBV5-1 and TRBJ2-7, with D possibly being TRBD1 or TRBD2 (5 bases each). V was pared by 5 bases and J by 2 bases, with 14 bases between. The CDR3 extends over 14 amino acids. The germline V gene has CDR1 SGHRS and CDR2 YFSETQ. CDR3 residues: CASRDGTDAYEQYF. The CDR3 DNA is TGCGCCAGCAGGGACGGGACGGATGCCTACGAGCAGTACTTC.

In its sample, this clonotype was seen a few times. The chain has TRBV3-1 and TRBJ1-2; the D is unclear. The CDR3 covers 13 residues. Germline V gives CDR1 LGHDT, CDR2 YNNKEL (reference sequence). Trimming took off 1 base at V and 8 bases at J, with 11 bases between the two ends. This chain's CDR3 is CASSQGKDDGYTF. The CDR3 region has the DNA TGTGCCAGCAGCCAAGGGAAGGACGACGGCTACACCTTC.

This clonotype was picked up one time. The chain has TRBV12-3 or TRBV12-4 and TRBJ2-7; D unclear. V lost 1 base and J lost 5, with 15 bases in between. This CDR3 has 15 amino acids. CDR3 bases: TGTGCCAGCAGTTTAGTTGCAATGGGTAACAACGAGCAGTACTTC. Translation gives CASSLVAMGNNEQYF.

This clonotype was recorded at least ten times. This chain joins TRBV6-2 or TRBV6-3 and TRBJ2-3; the match to TRBD2 covers 10 bases. The germline gives CDR1 MNHEY, CDR2 SVGEGT. The CDR3 has 15 amino acids. V lost 4 bases to trimming and J lost 2 bases; unmatched junction nucleotides: 3. The CDR3 loop reads CASSSGTSDTDTQYF. In DNA, the CDR3 is TGTGCCAGCAGTTCCGGGACTAGCGACACAGATACGCAGTATTTT.

With respect to this clonotype: At one end the junction does not follow the germline gene, possibly because of a read error. The chain joins TRBV12-3 or TRBV12-4 to TRBJ2-3; D may be TRBD1 (6 bases). The CDR3 has 16 amino acids. CDR3 bases: TGTGCCAGCAGTCACGGGACAAGGGTTGTGATAGATATGCAGTATTTT. Protein: CASSHGTRVVIDMQYF.

CDR3 coding DNA: TGTGCCAGCAGCTCAAGACCGGGACTAATGAATGAGCAGTTCTTC. It specifies CASSSRPGLMNEQFF. The chain is built from TRBV11-2 and TRBJ2-1; 7 nucleotides line up with TRBD2. Germline CDR1 SGHAT, CDR2 FQNNGV. The CDR3 runs to 15 residues. V trimming: 4 bases; J trimming: 7 bases; junction bases outside the gene matches: 10.

This clonotype showed up just a few times. V and J are TRBV5-6 and TRBJ2-1; D unresolved. There are 13 residues in the CDR3. CDR1 and CDR2 (germline): SGHDT, YYEEEE. Trimming took 4 bases from V and 8 from J, leaving 13 bases between them. The CDR3, as DNA: TGTGCCAGCAGCGAAGCTGTGGGCGATGAGCAGTTCTTC. It translates to CASSEAVGDEQFF.

The chain couples TRBV20-1 to TRBJ2-5, with TRBD2 as a possible D gene (6 bases). Germline V gene sequence: CDR1 DFQATT, CDR2 SNEGSKA (reference sequence). CDR3 size: 14 residues. The germline V and J ends were trimmed by 4 bases and 2 bases, with 14 bases remaining between them. The CDR3 spells CSAIRGLGQETQYF. The CDR3, as DNA: TGCAGTGCTATACGGGGGTTGGGACAAGAGACCCAGTACTTC.

In its sample, this clonotype was seen a few times. The chain combines TRBV5-1 with TRBJ1-2; 7 positions match TRBD1. Germline V lookup: CDR1 SGHRS, CDR2 YFSETQ. The CDR3 extends over 15 amino acids. V was pared by 4 bases and J by 3 bases, with 9 bases of the junction left unmatched. Here the CDR3 reads CASSHKLQGDYGYTF. The CDR3 DNA follows: TGCGCCAGCAGCCACAAGCTTCAGGGGGACTATGGCTACACCTTC.

The chain uses TRBV3-1 and TRBJ1-1; weak D call: TRBD1 (6 bases). Trimming removed 1 base from V and 4 bases from J, with 13 bases in between. The CDR3 is 15 amino acids. Per germline, CDR1 LGHDT and CDR2 YNNKEL (reference sequence). CDR3 sequence: CASSQGTGIGTEAFF. The CDR3 nucleotides read TGTGCCAGCAGCCAAGGAACAGGGATAGGCACTGAAGCTTTCTTT.

The chain joins TRBV3-1 to TRBJ2-3, with 7 bases that match TRBD2. Germline trimming cut 4 bases from V and 2 bases from J; bases unmatched to any gene: 6. CDR1 LGHDT and CDR2 YNNKEL come from the germline V gene (reference sequence). CDR3 length equals 15 residues. CDR3: CASSRGLMDTDTQYF. In nucleotides, the CDR3 is TGTGCCAGCAGCCGGGGACTAATGGACACAGATACGCAGTATTTT.